This T cell receptor (beta chain) was profiled in a study of cytomegalovirus exposure and HLA in healthy donors. Study results and limitations: In vitro checks showed that three CMV-associated chains really do target CMV antigens. V- and J-gene trimming of TCR beta was linked (in a later analysis) to a missense DCLRE1C variant. Donors were assumed by presence/absence analyses to have roughly uniform sequencing depth. HLA alleles showed associations with some 17,000 TCR beta sequences in a later analysis, at a 0.05 false discovery rate.

The V and J ends lost 0 bases and 2 bases respectively, with 5 bases between them. The CDR3 runs 13 residues. CDR1 is SGHNT, CDR2 YYREEE, per germline (reference sequence). The PCR contained 60 Vbeta and 13 Jbeta primers. Measured with immunoSEQ multiplex PCR; TCRdb has only the in-frame clones, and not every one. Among tens of thousands of clones, over 70% were seen once, and the ten largest hold roughly 1.1%. With respect to this clone: The antigen remains unidentified.

This chain uses TRBV5-4 with TRBJ1-1; no firm D call. This receptor was taken from a girl under 10 years old in good health and CMV-seropositive. The sequencing input was PBMCs. The CDR3 DNA reads as TGTGCCAGCAGCTTGGCTCTTAACACTGAAGCTTTCTTT. This gives the protein CASSLALNTEAFF. The full variable domain, completed using reference TRBV5-4 and TRBJ1-1, is ETGVTQSPTHLIKTRGQQVTLRCSSQSGHNTVSWYQQALGQGPQFIFQYYREEENGRGNFPPRFSGLQFPNYSSELNVNALELDDSALYLCASSLALNTEAFFGQGTRLTVV.